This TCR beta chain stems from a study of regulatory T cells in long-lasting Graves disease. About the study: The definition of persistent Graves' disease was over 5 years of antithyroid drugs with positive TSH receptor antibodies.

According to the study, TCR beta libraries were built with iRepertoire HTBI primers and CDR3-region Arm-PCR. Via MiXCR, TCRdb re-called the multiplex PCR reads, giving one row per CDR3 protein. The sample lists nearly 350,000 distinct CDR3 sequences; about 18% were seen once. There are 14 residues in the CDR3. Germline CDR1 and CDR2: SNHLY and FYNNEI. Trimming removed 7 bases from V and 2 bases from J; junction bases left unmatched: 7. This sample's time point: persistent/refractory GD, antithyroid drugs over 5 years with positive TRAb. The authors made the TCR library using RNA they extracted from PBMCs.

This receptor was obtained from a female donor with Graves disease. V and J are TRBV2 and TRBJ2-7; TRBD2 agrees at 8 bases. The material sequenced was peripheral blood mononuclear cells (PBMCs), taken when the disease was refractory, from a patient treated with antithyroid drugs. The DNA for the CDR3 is TGTGCCAGCACCTCGGGAGGGCACCCCTACGAGCAGTACTTC. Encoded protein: CASTSGGHPYEQYF.